This paragraph covers one T cell receptor (beta chain) sequence. The antigen is unknown. This record comes from a study of shared clonotypes between healthy human individuals. General study points: Sample collection involved blood only; tissue repertoires are likely different.

At a deep level, the assay was run. Profiled with immunoSEQ multiplex PCR; TCRdb holds only in-frame clones, not every one. The table has approximately 100,000 clones, around 65% seen once; the top ten hold roughly 24%. The germline V and J ends were trimmed by 4 bases and 2 bases, with 5 bases remaining between them. The CDR3 is 12 amino acids. Germline CDR1 and CDR2: ENHRY and SYGVKD. The V call is TRBV10-3, the J call TRBJ1-2; no clear D gene. The sample consisted of memory CD8+ T cells sorted from blood. Indicated subset: CD45RO+ cells pooled with CCR7-negative TemRA cells. The source is a woman in her thirties in good health. The CDR3 nucleotides read TGTGCCATCAGTGTTCTAAACTATGGCTACACCTTC. Translated: CAISVLNYGYTF.